This T cell receptor (beta chain) came from a study of tumor-infiltrating lymphocytes in localized non-small cell lung cancer. The study, taken as a whole, reports: Recurrence-free survival showed no association with tumor T-cell fraction. Immunotypes IM1 and IM2 had similar TCR-derived T-cell fractions.

TCRdb's copy holds only in-frame clones and misses some; the assay was immunoSEQ multiplex PCR. The table shows tens of thousands of clones, with 50% to 80% occurring only once. This clone turned up a few times. Its antigen is not known. Between the trimmed V and J ends, which lost 5 bases and 5 bases, there was a span of 3 bases. CDR3 length: 10 residues. Germline loops: CDR1 SNHLY, CDR2 FYNNEI. This TCR was recovered from a human donor with non-small cell lung cancer. The chain employs TRBV2 and TRBJ2-5; unclear D gene. Sequenced: lung tumor tissue. The CDR3 DNA is TGTGCCAGCAGTAAGGAGACCCAGTACTTC. This gives the protein CASSKETQYF.